These 28 T cell receptor beta chains originate from one sample sequenced in a study of cytomegalovirus exposure and HLA in healthy donors. The PCR was carried out with 60 Vbeta primers and 13 Jbeta primers. Data came from immunoSEQ multiplex PCR; TCRdb stores just in-frame clones and leaves some out. The sample includes fewer than 150,000 clones, 78% of them seen just once. The source material was PBMCs. These receptors came from a male donor in good health and CMV-seronegative.

J is TRBJ2-7 and V is TRBV18; D is perhaps TRBD2 (5 bases). Germline V CDR1 and CDR2: KGHSH, LQKENI. Trimming left V 2 bases short and J 3 bases short, with 8 bases between. The length of the CDR3 is 13 residues. The CDR3 DNA reads as TGTGCCAGCTCACCAACTAGTAACTACGAGCAGTACTTC. Amino acid sequence: CASSPTSNYEQYF.

About this clone: Germline is not matched at one junction end, which may reflect a read error. This chain joins TRBV5-4 and TRBJ2-2, with D tentatively TRBD2 (5 bases). Germline-derived CDR1 and CDR2 are SGHNT and YYREEE (reference sequence). The length of the CDR3 is 13 residues. The CDR3 DNA follows: TGTGCCAGCAGCTTGTGGTTCACCGGGGAGCTGCTTTTT. Amino acids: CASSLWFTGELLF.

This chain joins TRBV30 and TRBJ2-5, with D unresolved. V was shortened by 4 bases and J by 2 bases, with 11 bases between the two germline ends. This CDR3 has 13 amino acids. Germline lookup yields CDR1 GTSNPN and CDR2 SVGIG (reference sequence). The CDR3 DNA is TGTGCCTGGAATTACTTACTTCAAGAGACCCAGTACTTC. This translates into CAWNYLLQETQYF.

This chain links TRBV18 with TRBJ1-3, with D possibly being TRBD1 (6 bases). V shed 2 bases and J shed 0 bases, with 11 bases lying between them. The CDR3 length is 16 residues. Germline CDR1 and CDR2: KGHSH and LQKENI. The CDR3 region is CASSPSQGPSGNTIYF. CDR3 in DNA: TGTGCCAGCTCACCATCACAGGGTCCCTCTGGAAACACCATATATTTT.

This clone was recorded a few times. The gene calls are TRBV6-1 and TRBJ1-2; D possibly corresponds to TRBD1 (6 bases). Germline assignment: CDR1 MNHNS and CDR2 SASEGT. The germline V and J ends were trimmed by 3 bases and 7 bases, with 12 bases remaining between them. The CDR3 is 13 residues long. CDR3 nucleotide sequence: TGTGCCAGCAGTGACAGGGACATCCGTGGCTACACCTTC. Amino acids: CASSDRDIRGYTF.

This chain connects TRBV29-1 to TRBJ1-2, with D hard to call. This CDR3 is built from 12 residues. Germline V gene data show CDR1 as SQVTM and CDR2 as ANQGSEA. V was cut by 3 bases and J by 0 bases, with 5 bases left in between. The CDR3 coding sequence is TGCAGCGTTGATCACTCTAACTATGGCTACACCTTC. It yields the protein CSVDHSNYGYTF.

A few counts support this clone. The chain's CDR3 is CSGGQGREKLFF. The CDR3 DNA reads TGCAGCGGGGGGCAGGGTCGCGAAAAACTGTTTTTT. V is TRBV29-1 and J is TRBJ1-4, with D possibly TRBD1 on 6 matching bases. This CDR3 is built from 12 residues. Germline lookup yields CDR1 SQVTM and CDR2 ANQGSEA. V lost 7 bases, J lost 8 bases, and 14 bases lay in between.

The gene calls are TRBV30 and TRBJ2-7; the match to TRBD1 covers 7 bases. The CDR3 length is 13 residues. V was clipped by 8 bases and J by 1 base; unmatched bases: 8. Germline loops: CDR1 GTSNPN, CDR2 SVGIG (reference sequence). The CDR3 protein is CAGTGTVSYEQYF. CDR3 nucleotides: TGTGCCGGGACCGGGACAGTTTCCTACGAGCAGTACTTC.

In this sample, this clone turned up once. J is TRBJ1-2 and V is TRBV5-4; no definite D call. CDR3 size: 15 residues. Germline values: CDR1 SGHNT, CDR2 YYREEE (reference sequence). Trimming left V 0 bases short and J 7 bases short, with 16 bases between. In DNA, the CDR3 is TGTGCCAGCAGCTTGGATTTGGAGGGATCCGCTGGCTACACCTTC. Amino acid sequence: CASSLDLEGSAGYTF.

This clone was detected only a few times. The chain employs TRBV15 and TRBJ1-5; possibly TRBD1 for D (6 bases). Germline V lookup: CDR1 LNHNV, CDR2 YYDKDF (reference sequence). V was shortened by 5 bases and J by 0 bases, with 8 bases between the two germline ends. The CDR3 spans 14 residues. CDR3 bases: TGTGCCACCAGCGGGGGCCCTAGCAATCAGCCCCAGCATTTT. This gives the protein CATSGGPSNQPQHF.

V usage is TRBV4-1 and J usage is TRBJ2-5; 9 bases align to TRBD1. Germline CDR1 and CDR2: MGHRA and YSYEKL. With V trimmed by 3 bases and J by 3 bases, 5 bases remained unmatched. This CDR3 region has 15 residues. The chain's CDR3 is CASSHPGQGKETQYF. CDR3 nucleotides: TGCGCCAGCAGCCACCCGGGACAGGGAAAAGAGACCCAGTACTTC.

This rearrangement joins TRBV7-3 to TRBJ2-7, with TRBD1 matching over 9 bases. This CDR3 comprises 14 residues. The J segment lost 5 bases and the V segment lost 5 bases, leaving 7 bases of the junction unmatched. CDR1 and CDR2 from the germline V gene are SGHTA and FQGTGA. In nucleotides, the CDR3 is TGTGCCAGCAGCCAAACAGGGGGCTTCCACGAGCAGTACTTC. Translating gives CASSQTGGFHEQYF.

This clone appeared a few times. The gene calls are TRBV4-1 and TRBJ2-3; 12 nucleotides align to TRBD2. This CDR3 is 15 amino acids long. Germline lookup yields CDR1 MGHRA and CDR2 YSYEKL. V dropped 8 bases and J dropped 0; count of bases not matched to a gene: 3. The CDR3 nucleotides read TGCGCCAGCGGCGGGACTAGCGGGAGCACAGATACGCAGTATTTT. Translation gives CASGGTSGSTDTQYF.

The chain employs TRBV7-8 and TRBJ2-1; 7 bases line up with TRBD1. CDR3 length equals 15 residues. Trimming cost V 4 bases and J 8 bases; bases outside gene matches: 11. Germline lookup yields CDR1 SGHVS and CDR2 FQNEAQ. CDR3 DNA sequence: TGTGCCAGCAGCTGGAGCGGTCTCGGGACAGATGAGCAGTTCTTC. Amino acids: CASSWSGLGTDEQFF.

CDR3: CKTGLVSANYGYTF. The CDR3 DNA reads as TGTAAGACAGGGCTTGTGTCTGCTAACTATGGCTACACCTTC. V usage is TRBV21-1 and J usage is TRBJ1-2; the D call TRBD1 from the table was never checked on the DNA. TRBV21-1 is a pseudogene. This CDR3 is built from 14 residues.

Notes on this clone: The sample has other DNA sequences that encode this CDR3 too. The genes are TRBV27 and TRBJ2-7, with TRBD1 matching 7 bases. The CDR3 is made up of 14 amino acids. Trimming at V came to 6 bases and at J to 4 bases, leaving 9 bases not matched to a gene. Per the germline V gene, CDR1 is MNHEY and CDR2 is SMNVEV (reference sequence). The CDR3 DNA follows: TGTGCCAGCAGCCCCGGGGCAGGGGGATACGAGCAGTACTTC. This gives the protein CASSPGAGGYEQYF.

This rearrangement joins TRBV9 to TRBJ2-7; 9 bases map to TRBD2. Germline assignment: CDR1 SGDLS and CDR2 YYNGEE. The trim removed 0 bases at V and 1 base at J, leaving 5 bases unmatched. This CDR3 spans 16 amino acids. CDR3 bases: TGTGCCAGCAGCGTAGGCGGGAGGGCCGGGTCCTACGAGCAGTACTTC. It translates to CASSVGGRAGSYEQYF.

The V and J genes are TRBV9 and TRBJ2-2; D remains unclear. Germline V gene sequence: CDR1 SGDLS, CDR2 YYNGEE. V dropped 2 bases and J dropped 3 bases, with 8 bases sitting between them. The length of the CDR3 is 14 residues. This chain's CDR3 is CASSVQAYTGELFF. CDR3 coding DNA: TGTGCCAGCAGCGTTCAGGCATACACCGGGGAGCTGTTTTTT.

The chain uses TRBV6-1 and TRBJ1-2, with a tentative D call TRBD1 (5 bases). The CDR3 covers 15 residues. Trimming stripped 11 bases from V and 4 bases from J, with 23 bases between. Looked up from germline, CDR1 is MNHNS and CDR2 is SASEGT. The CDR3 nucleotides are TGTGCCGGAACGACTGGGGCGATGGTTGGCTATGGCTACACCTTC. Translating gives CAGTTGAMVGYGYTF.

The V call is TRBV9, the J call TRBJ1-5; 7 nucleotides line up with TRBD1. Germline V gene sequence: CDR1 SGDLS, CDR2 YYNGEE. J was trimmed by 7 bases and V by 0 bases; bases with no gene match: 10. This CDR3 has 16 residues. This chain's CDR3 is CASSVDGDRASQPQHF. CDR3 coding DNA: TGTGCCAGCAGCGTAGACGGCGACAGGGCTAGCCAGCCCCAGCATTTT. Full variable domain (rest looked up from reference TRBV9 and TRBJ1-5): DSGVTQTPKHLITATGQRVTLRCSPRSGDLSVYWYQQSLDQGLQFLIQYYNGEERAKGNILERFSAQQFPDLHSELNLSSLELGDSALYFCASSVDGDRASQPQHFGDGTRLSIL.

A word on this clone: One end of the junction varies from germline; a read error may be responsible. The V and J genes are TRBV19 and TRBJ2-3, with D perhaps TRBD2 (6 bases). Germline CDR1 and CDR2: LNHDA and SQIVND (reference sequence). The CDR3 extends over 17 amino acids. The CDR3: CASSIVSGRGSTDTQYF. In DNA form, the CDR3 reads TGTGCCAGTAGCATAGTATCGGGGCGGGGAAGCACAGATACGCAGTATTTT.

The genes are TRBV18 and TRBJ1-2; TRBD1 matches 7 bases. This CDR3 spans 15 amino acids. V shed 4 bases, J shed 4 bases, and the junction held 9 bases outside the gene matches. The germline gives CDR1 KGHSH, CDR2 LQKENI. The CDR3 loop reads CASSLSDRTIYGYTF. CDR3 nucleotides: TGTGCCAGCTCACTGTCGGACAGGACAATCTATGGCTACACCTTC.

J is TRBJ1-2 and V is TRBV30; D is unclear. This CDR3 region has 16 residues. With 2 bases removed from V and 8 bases from J, the gap between germline ends came to 24 bases. Germline values: CDR1 GTSNPN, CDR2 SVGIG (reference sequence). CDR3 sequence (DNA): TGTGCCTGGAGTTCCTGGAGAAGGCCCTCGCCGGGAGGCTACACCTTC. Translated, it gives CAWSSWRRPSPGGYTF.

The chain joins TRBV5-6 to TRBJ2-7, with D perhaps TRBD2 (6 bases). Trimming took off 4 bases at V and 3 bases at J, with 17 bases between the two ends. The CDR3 is 15 residues long. Germline CDR1 reads SGHDT; CDR2 reads YYEEEE. CDR3 protein: CASSPGGGRDYEQYF. The CDR3, as DNA: TGTGCCAGCAGCCCCGGGGGTGGGCGGGACTACGAGCAGTACTTC. The whole variable domain, remainder taken from reference TRBV5-6 and TRBJ2-7, is DAGVTQSPTHLIKTRGQQVTLRCSPKSGHDTVSWYQQALGQGPQFIFQYYEEEERQRGNFPDRFSGHQFPNYSSELNVNALLLGDSALYLCASSPGGGRDYEQYFGPGTRLTVT.

This clone was counted only a few times. The chain is built from TRBV19 and TRBJ2-5; D perhaps matches TRBD1 (6 bases). The germline V gene encodes CDR1 LNHDA and CDR2 SQIVND (reference sequence). The CDR3 sequence is 15 residues long. Trimming stripped 2 bases from V and 4 bases from J, with 14 bases between. Here the CDR3 reads CASSIWGPGGETQYF. The CDR3 DNA sequence: TGTGCCAGTAGTATATGGGGGCCTGGGGGAGAGACCCAGTACTTC.

This rearrangement joins TRBV10-2 to TRBJ1-5; TRBD1 might be the D (6 bases). CDR3 length: 16 amino acids. Germline V lookup: CDR1 WSHSY, CDR2 SAAADI. Trimming took off 0 bases at V and 9 bases at J, with 18 bases between the two ends. The CDR3 is CASSESFGTPGPPQHF. For the CDR3, the DNA is TGCGCCAGCAGTGAGTCCTTCGGGACACCGGGACCGCCCCAGCATTTT.

The chain has TRBV7-8 and TRBJ1-2; TRBD1 matches 7 bases. CDR3 length: 15 amino acids. The trim removed 0 bases at V and 7 bases at J, leaving 8 bases unmatched. Germline CDR1 and CDR2: SGHVS and FQNEAQ. CDR3 nucleotides: TGTGCCAGCAGCTTAGCGATAGTGACAGGGAGTGGCTACACCTTC. Its translation: CASSLAIVTGSGYTF.

The rearrangement joins TRBV27 to TRBJ2-5, with 12 nucleotides matching TRBD1. V shed 5 bases, J shed 5 bases, and the junction held 9 bases outside the gene matches. CDR1 and CDR2 from the germline V gene are MNHEY and SMNVEV (reference sequence). The CDR3 is made up of 16 amino acids. The CDR3 region is CASSLGTGGSVETQYF. For the CDR3, the DNA is TGTGCCAGCAGTCTCGGGACAGGGGGCTCGGTCGAGACCCAGTACTTC.